A selection of T cell receptor beta chains follows, all from one sample in a study of OX40 agonist ivuxolimab in advanced cancers. Produced via immunoSEQ multiplex PCR; TCRdb's table is partial and in-frame only. Of 30,000 to 35,000 clones in the sample, 70% to 90% were seen once. Sequencing was performed on CD4+ or CD8+ T cells sorted from blood, taken in a trial of the OX40 agonist ivuxolimab. These TCRs come from an adult with an advanced solid tumor such as melanoma, head and neck, liver or kidney cancer. CDR3s include the opening cysteine and the closing phenylalanine or tryptophan. D genes are given only for firm matches. Clone size, where shown, is once, few, many, or a class for clones that have expanded.

abundance	d_gene	j_gene	v_gene	CDR3aa	CDR3nt
once	NA	TRBJ2-1	TRBV14	CASSHDLWEQFF	TGTGCCAGCAGCCACGACTTATGGGAGCAGTTCTTC
NA	NA	TRBJ2-7	TRBV23-1	CASSQSRGYEQYF	TGCGCCAGCAGTCAATCCAGGGGTTACGAGCAGTACTTC
NA	TRBD1	TRBJ2-2	TRBV19	CASSIEWTGGETGELFF	TGTGCCAGTAGTATAGAGTGGACAGGGGGAGAAACCGGGGAGCTGTTTTTT
NA	NA	TRBJ2-7	TRBV13	CASSLLGEKQYF	TGTGCCAGCAGCTTATTGGGGGAAAAGCAGTACTTC
NA	TRBD1	TRBJ2-1	TRBV9	CASSVGGDRSYNEQFF	TGTGCCAGCAGCGTAGGGGGGGACAGGTCTTACAATGAGCAGTTCTTC
NA	TRBD1	TRBJ1-1	TRBV29-1	CSVVGQGSTEAFF	TGCAGCGTTGTCGGACAGGGATCCACTGAAGCTTTCTTT
NA	NA	TRBJ2-1	TRBV28	CASSPTAPGYNEQFF	TGTGCCAGCAGCCCAACTGCCCCCGGCTACAATGAGCAGTTCTTC
once	NA	TRBJ2-7	TRBV4-2	CASSPQGPSYEQYF	TGTGCCAGCAGTCCCCAGGGTCCTTCCTACGAGCAGTACTTC
NA	NA	TRBJ1-2	TRBV30	CAWTDRGREGGYGYTF	TGTGCCTGGACCGATCGTGGGAGGGAGGGCGGCTATGGCTACACCTTC
medium-sized	NA	TRBJ2-1	TRBV4-1	CASSQLDSSYNEQFF	TGCGCCAGCAGCCAACTGGACTCCTCCTACAATGAGCAGTTCTTC